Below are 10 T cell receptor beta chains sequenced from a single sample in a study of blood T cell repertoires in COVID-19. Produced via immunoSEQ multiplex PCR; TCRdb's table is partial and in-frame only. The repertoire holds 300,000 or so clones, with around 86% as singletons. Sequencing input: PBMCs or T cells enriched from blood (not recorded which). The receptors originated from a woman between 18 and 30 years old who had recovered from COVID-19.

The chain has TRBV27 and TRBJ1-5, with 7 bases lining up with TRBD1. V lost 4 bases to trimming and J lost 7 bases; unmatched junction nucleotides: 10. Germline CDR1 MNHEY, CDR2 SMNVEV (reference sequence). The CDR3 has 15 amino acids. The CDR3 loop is CASSSSGGTEQPQHF. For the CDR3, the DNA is TGTGCCAGCAGTTCCTCAGGGGGGACGGAGCAGCCCCAGCATTTT.

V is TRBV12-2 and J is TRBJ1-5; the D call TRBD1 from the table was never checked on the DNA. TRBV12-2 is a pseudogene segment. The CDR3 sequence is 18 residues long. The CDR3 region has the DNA TGTGCAAGTCGCTTAGCCCATCTTACCCTAACAGGGGACCAGCCCCAGCATTTT. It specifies CASRLAHLTLTGDQPQHF.

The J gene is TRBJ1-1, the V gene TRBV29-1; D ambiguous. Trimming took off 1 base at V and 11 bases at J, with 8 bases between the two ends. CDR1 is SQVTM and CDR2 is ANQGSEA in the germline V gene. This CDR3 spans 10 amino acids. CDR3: CSVEVAGAFF. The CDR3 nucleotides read TGCAGCGTTGAAGTTGCGGGGGCTTTCTTT.

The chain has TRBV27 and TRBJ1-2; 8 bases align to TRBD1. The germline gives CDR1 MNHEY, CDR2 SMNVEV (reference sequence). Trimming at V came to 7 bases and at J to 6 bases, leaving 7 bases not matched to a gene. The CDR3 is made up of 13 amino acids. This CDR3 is CASTQTGVNGYTF. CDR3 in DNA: TGTGCCAGCACCCAGACAGGGGTAAATGGCTACACCTTC.

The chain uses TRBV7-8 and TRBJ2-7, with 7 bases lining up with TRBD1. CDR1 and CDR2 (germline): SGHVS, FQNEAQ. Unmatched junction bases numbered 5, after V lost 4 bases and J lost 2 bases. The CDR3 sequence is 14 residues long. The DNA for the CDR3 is TGTGCCAGCAGCTGGGGGACAGCAACCTACGAGCAGTACTTC. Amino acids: CASSWGTATYEQYF.

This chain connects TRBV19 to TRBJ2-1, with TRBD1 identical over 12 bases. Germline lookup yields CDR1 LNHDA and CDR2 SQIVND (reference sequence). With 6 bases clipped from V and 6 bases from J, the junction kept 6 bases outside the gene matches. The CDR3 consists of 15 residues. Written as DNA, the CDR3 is TGTGCCAGTAGAAGGGGACAGGGGGCTGGCAATGAGCAGTTCTTC. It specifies CASRRGQGAGNEQFF.

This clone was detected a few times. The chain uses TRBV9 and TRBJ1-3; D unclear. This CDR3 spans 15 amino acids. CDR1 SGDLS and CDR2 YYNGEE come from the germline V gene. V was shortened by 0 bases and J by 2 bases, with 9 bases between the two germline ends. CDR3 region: CASSVGQYTGNTIYF. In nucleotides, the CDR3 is TGTGCCAGCAGCGTAGGGCAGTACACTGGAAACACCATATATTTT.

The CDR3 DNA is TGTGCCAGCAGTCCCGGGACTGTTGTAACTGAAGCTTTCTTT. Its protein product is CASSPGTVVTEAFF. J is TRBJ1-1 and V is TRBV27, with a weak D call TRBD1 (5 bases). Trimming cost V 5 bases and J 5 bases, with 15 bases left between them. Per germline, CDR1 MNHEY and CDR2 SMNVEV (reference sequence). The CDR3 has 14 residues.

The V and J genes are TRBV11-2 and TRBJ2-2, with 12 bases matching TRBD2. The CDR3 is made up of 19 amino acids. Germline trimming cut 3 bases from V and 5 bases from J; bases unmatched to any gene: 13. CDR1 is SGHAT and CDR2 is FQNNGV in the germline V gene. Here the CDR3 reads CASSFSLGWGTSGTGELFF. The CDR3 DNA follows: TGTGCCAGCAGCTTCTCGTTAGGCTGGGGGACTAGCGGGACCGGGGAGCTGTTTTTT.

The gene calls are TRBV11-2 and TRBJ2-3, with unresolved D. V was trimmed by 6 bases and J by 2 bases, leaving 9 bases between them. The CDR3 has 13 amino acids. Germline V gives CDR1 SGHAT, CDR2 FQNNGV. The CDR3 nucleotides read TGTGCCAGCAGGACACCCTACACAGATACGCAGTATTTT. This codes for CASRTPYTDTQYF. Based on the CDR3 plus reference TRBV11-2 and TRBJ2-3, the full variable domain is EAGVAQSPRYKIIEKRQSVAFWCNPISGHATLYWYQQILGQGPKLLIQFQNNGVVDDSQLPKDRFSAERLKGVDSTLKIQPAKLEDSAVYLCASRTPYTDTQYFGPGTRLTVL.